This TCR beta chain was profiled in a study of blood T cell repertoires in COVID-19. Recruits, aged roughly 18 to 95 years, lived in approximately 26 US areas. Clinical history as reported by participants underpinned cohort assignment. J lost 5 bases, V lost 1 base, and 5 bases had no gene match. CDR1 and CDR2 from the germline V gene are SGHNT and YENEEA. This CDR3 region has 16 residues. The method was immunoSEQ multiplex PCR; TCRdb's version includes in-frame clones alone and lacks a portion of them. This table has under 300,000 clones, approximately 91% appearing once. The V and J genes are TRBV11-3 and TRBJ2-1, with TRBD1 matching over 10 bases. The TCR sequence derives from a woman aged 25 to 39 who had recovered from COVID-19. The sequenced material came from PBMCs or T cells enriched from blood (not recorded which). The CDR3 nucleotides read TGTGCCAGCAGCTTAGGAGGGACAGGGGTCAACAATGAGCAGTTCTTC. It encodes CASSLGGTGVNNEQFF.